These 3 T cell receptor beta chains originate from one sample sequenced in a study of shared clonotypes between healthy human individuals. The repertoire was sequenced with immunoSEQ multiplex PCR; TCRdb's copy has only in-frame clones and lacks some. The sample has roughly 2.5 million clones; 85% to 95% are singletons. The sample was naive CD4+ T cells sorted from blood. Documented subset: CD45RA+ positively selected. The receptors stem from a man between 18 and 35 years old in good health.

The chain employs TRBV5-1 and TRBJ1-3, with D maybe TRBD1 (5 bases). Trimming took off 4 bases at V and 0 bases at J, with 14 bases between the two ends. CDR1 is SGHRS, CDR2 YFSETQ, per germline. The CDR3 runs to 16 residues. For the CDR3, the DNA is TGCGCCAGCAGCCCCGGGACCACGAGCTCTGGAAACACCATATATTTT. Its protein is CASSPGTTSSGNTIYF.

V usage is TRBV6-5 and J usage is TRBJ1-2; TRBD1 might be the D (5 bases). In germline, CDR1 is MNHEY, CDR2 SVGAGI. The CDR3 is 15 residues long. Trimming pared 6 bases from V and 3 bases from J, leaving 17 bases between. The CDR3 sequence: CASSENPGFYYGYTF. CDR3 nucleotides: TGTGCCAGCAGCGAAAACCCAGGGTTTTACTATGGCTACACCTTC.

The CDR3 DNA sequence: TGTGCCAGCTCACCAACGGTGGGAGCTAGCACAGATACGCAGTATTTT. Translating gives CASSPTVGASTDTQYF. V and J are TRBV18 and TRBJ2-3; D is perhaps TRBD2 (5 bases). Trimming stripped 2 bases from V and 0 bases from J, with 12 bases between. Germline lookup yields CDR1 KGHSH and CDR2 LQKENI. The CDR3 consists of 16 residues.